This entry concerns a single TCR beta chain. These data originate in a study of blood T cell repertoires in COVID-19. Study information: The United States, Italy and Spain provided the acute and convalescent COVID-19 samples. Sources were T cells, B-cell-depleted T cells, or PBMCs; the material itself was cDNA or gDNA.

Study processing details: The assay estimated nucleated cells by amplifying reference gene primers. The protocol was immunoSEQ multiplex PCR, while the TCRdb copy is restricted to in-frame clones and leaves out a portion. The V and J calls and the clone size are those of that table, but D and trimming were determined from the DNA. Of 250,000 to 350,000 clones listed, more than 85% were seen once; the top ten hold about 0.8%. Germline V CDR1 and CDR2: LGHDT, YNNKEL (reference sequence). The CDR3 loop spans 15 amino acids. After removal of 4 bases from V and 2 bases from J, the junction contained 4 bases not matched to a gene.

The rearrangement uses TRBV3-1 (or the pseudogene TRBV3-2) and TRBJ2-2; TRBD1 agrees at 7 bases. The source is a man between 25 and 39 years old with acute or convalescent COVID-19. Sample: peripheral blood. The CDR3 sequence: CASSPGQSNTGELFF. DNA for the CDR3: TGTGCCAGCAGCCCGGGACAGTCTAACACCGGGGAGCTGTTTTTT.